This T cell receptor (beta chain) was identified during a study of cytomegalovirus exposure and HLA in healthy donors. Both 60 Vbeta primers and 13 Jbeta primers went into the PCR. Using immunoSEQ multiplex PCR, the repertoire was profiled, and TCRdb retains in-frame clones only, with some absent. The repertoire has around 160,000 clones, about 75% of them found once; the top ten carry more than 4%. This CDR3 contains 14 residues. Germline CDR1 reads MNHEY; CDR2 reads SVGAGI. V shed 5 bases, J shed 5 bases, and the junction held 4 bases outside the gene matches. The J gene is TRBJ2-5, the V gene TRBV6-5; 11 nucleotides line up with TRBD2. The sequence derives from a male donor in good health and CMV-seronegative. Sequenced input: PBMCs. In DNA form, the CDR3 reads TGTGCCAGCAGTCGAGGACTAGCGGGTGAGACCCAGTACTTC. The encoded protein is CASSRGLAGETQYF.